Below, 14 T cell receptor beta chains from the same sample are listed, as sequenced in a study of T-cell reconstitution after alpha-beta-depleted transplantation in children. Unique molecular identifiers were incorporated during preparation of the TCRbeta library. MiXCR, applied by TCRdb to the PCR reads, yields one record per CDR3 protein. The table shows about 640,000 distinct CDR3 sequences, with over 10% occurring only once. The input for sequencing was PBMCs, mostly from graft donor cells, taken 360 days after TCRalphabeta/CD19-depleted stem cell transplant. These receptor sequences come from a male patient between 10 and 17 years old who had a stem cell transplant for acute myeloid leukemia, so the T cells may come from the graft donor.

With respect to this clonotype: A much larger clone differs from this one at a single base, so this may be a read error. Here the CDR3 reads CASSLANGELFF. CDR3 coding DNA: TGCGCCAGCAGCTTGGCCAACGGGGAGCTGTTTTTT. The chain carries TRBV5-1 and TRBJ2-2, with D uncertain. Between the trimmed V and J ends, which lost 0 bases and 7 bases, there was a span of 4 bases. This CDR3 is 12 amino acids long. Per the germline V gene, CDR1 is SGHRS and CDR2 is YFSETQ. Looking up the rest from reference TRBV5-1 and TRBJ2-2 gives the full variable domain: KAGVTQTPRYLIKTRGQQVTLSCSPISGHRSVSWYQQTPGQGLQFLFEYFSETQRNKGNFPGRFSGRQFSNSRSEMNVSTLELGDSALYLCASSLANGELFFGEGSRLTVL.

This chain connects TRBV18 to TRBJ1-5, with unresolved D. Germline CDR1 KGHSH, CDR2 LQKENI. The CDR3 covers 17 residues. The V gene lost 3 bases and the J gene lost 2 bases, with 17 bases spanning the gap. CDR3 nucleotide sequence: TGTGCCAGCTCACCCGACCTCGGGATAGTGGGCAATCAGCCCCAGCATTTT. Translated, it gives CASSPDLGIVGNQPQHF.

CDR3 nucleotides: TGCAGTGCTACCTGGGACAGGGGGTCCGGGGAGCTGTTTTTT. The encoded protein is CSATWDRGSGELFF. This chain connects TRBV20-1 to TRBJ2-2; 11 bases agree with TRBD1. Germline CDR1 is DFQATT and CDR2 is SNEGSKA (reference sequence). The J segment lost 6 bases and the V segment lost 4 bases, leaving 4 bases of the junction unmatched. This CDR3 region has 14 residues.

This chain uses TRBV6-2 or TRBV6-3 with TRBJ2-6; TRBD2 matches at 12 bases. This CDR3 has 20 amino acids. CDR1 MNHEY and CDR2 SVGEGT come from the germline V gene. The ends lost 0 bases at V and 6 bases at J; junction bases unmatched: 12. CDR3: CASSYSSLAGGSSLANVLTF. The CDR3, as DNA: TGTGCCAGCAGTTACTCTTCCCTAGCGGGAGGGTCCTCTCTGGCCAACGTCCTGACTTTC.

This clonotype showed up just a few times. V and J are TRBV21-1 and TRBJ2-5; TRBD1 reflects the table's D call only, with no check against the DNA. TRBV21-1 is a documented pseudogene. This CDR3 contains 22 residues. In nucleotides, the CDR3 is TGTGCCAGCAGCGTCGGGACAGTAAGGGGGACCCGAGGGGGGCGGTACCAAGAGACCCAGTACTTC. Translating it yields CASSVGTVRGTRGGRYQETQYF.

The rearrangement joins TRBV6-2 or TRBV6-3 to TRBJ2-1; 8 nucleotides align to TRBD2. The CDR3 has 15 amino acids. The germline V gene encodes CDR1 MNHEY and CDR2 SVGEGT. The trim removed 1 base at V and 7 bases at J, leaving 6 bases unmatched. This CDR3 reads CASSYFAGGTNEQFF. In nucleotides, the CDR3 is TGTGCCAGCAGTTACTTCGCGGGAGGTACAAATGAGCAGTTCTTC.

This clonotype was picked up a small number of times. The rearrangement joins TRBV20-1 to TRBJ2-7, with a weak D call TRBD1 (6 bases). V lost 5 bases and J 3 bases, leaving 23 bases between the germline ends. The CDR3 is made up of 16 amino acids. Germline V lookup: CDR1 DFQATT, CDR2 SNEGSKA (reference sequence). The CDR3 protein is CSAGGPSGGLSYEQYF. The DNA for the CDR3 is TGCAGTGCTGGTGGTCCAAGTGGGGGCTTGAGCTACGAGCAGTACTTC.

A few counts support this clonotype. This sequence joins TRBV20-1 and TRBJ2-3; perhaps TRBD2 as D (6 bases). This CDR3 has 14 amino acids. Germline CDR1 DFQATT, CDR2 SNEGSKA (reference sequence). V was shortened by 4 bases and J by 6 bases, with 17 bases between the two germline ends. CDR3 bases: TGCAGTGCTACCCAACAAGGAGGGATGGATACGCAGTATTTT. It yields the protein CSATQQGGMDTQYF.

CDR3 residues: CSASTNGQQNSPLHF. The CDR3 region has the DNA TGCAGTGCTTCGACAAACGGGCAGCAAAATTCACCCCTCCACTTT. The V call is TRBV20-1, the J call TRBJ1-6, with D hard to call. The CDR3 runs to 15 residues. Germline-derived CDR1 and CDR2 are DFQATT and SNEGSKA (reference sequence). Trimming stripped 5 bases from V and 7 bases from J, with 18 bases between.

In this sample, this clonotype turned up many times. A much larger clone sits a single nucleotide away, making a read error possible. The genes are TRBV28 and TRBJ2-3; 7 bases line up with TRBD1. Germline lookup yields CDR1 MDHEN and CDR2 SYDVKM. CDR3 size: 14 residues. The V and J ends lost 6 bases and 5 bases, in that order; junction bases with no gene match: 8. CDR3 loop: CASSPGTEKDTQYF. The CDR3 nucleotides are TGTGCCAGCAGCCCCGGGACAGAGAAAGATACGCAGTATTTT.

The chain's CDR3 is CASSNKNRAGSTGELFF. In DNA, the CDR3 is TGTGCCAGCAGCAACAAGAATCGGGCGGGGAGCACCGGGGAGCTGTTTTTT. The genes are TRBV9 and TRBJ2-2, with D perhaps TRBD2 (6 bases). V shed 4 bases and J shed 4 bases, with 20 bases lying between them. The CDR3 spans 17 residues. The germline CDR1 and CDR2 sequences are SGDLS and YYNGEE.

The chain is built from TRBV11-1 and TRBJ2-1; 11 bases map to TRBD2. With V trimmed by 4 bases and J by 2 bases, 10 bases remained unmatched. This CDR3 has 18 amino acids. Germline lookup yields CDR1 SGHAT and CDR2 FQDESV (reference sequence). The CDR3 DNA is TGTGCCAGCAGCTCACGGGAAATAGCGGGAGGGCCCTACAATGAGCAGTTCTTC. Translation gives CASSSREIAGGPYNEQFF.

This clonotype was detected a few times. The genes are TRBV7-9 and TRBJ2-1; 12 bases are shared with TRBD2. The CDR3 spans 15 residues. Germline V CDR1 and CDR2: SEHNR, FQNEAQ (reference sequence). V shed 4 bases and J 8 bases; nucleotides not matched to a gene: 6. The CDR3 is CASSSRTSGTYEQFF. CDR3 in DNA: TGTGCCAGCAGCTCCAGGACTAGCGGGACTTATGAGCAGTTCTTC. Full variable domain (missing parts from reference TRBV7-9 and TRBJ2-1): DTGVSQNPRHKITKRGQNVTFRCDPISEHNRLYWYRQTLGQGPEFLTYFQNEAQLEKSRLLSDRFSAERPKGSFSTLEIQRTEQGDSAMYLCASSSRTSGTYEQFFGPGTRLTVL.

V usage is TRBV6-5 and J usage is TRBJ2-1; D possibly corresponds to TRBD2 (6 bases). Germline CDR1 and CDR2: MNHEY and SVGAGI. The germline V and J ends were trimmed by 2 bases and 5 bases, with 16 bases remaining between them. The CDR3 sequence is 16 residues long. CDR3 sequence (DNA): TGTGCCAGCAGTTACAGGAGGGTACAGGCTAACAATGAGCAGTTCTTC. It is translated as CASSYRRVQANNEQFF.